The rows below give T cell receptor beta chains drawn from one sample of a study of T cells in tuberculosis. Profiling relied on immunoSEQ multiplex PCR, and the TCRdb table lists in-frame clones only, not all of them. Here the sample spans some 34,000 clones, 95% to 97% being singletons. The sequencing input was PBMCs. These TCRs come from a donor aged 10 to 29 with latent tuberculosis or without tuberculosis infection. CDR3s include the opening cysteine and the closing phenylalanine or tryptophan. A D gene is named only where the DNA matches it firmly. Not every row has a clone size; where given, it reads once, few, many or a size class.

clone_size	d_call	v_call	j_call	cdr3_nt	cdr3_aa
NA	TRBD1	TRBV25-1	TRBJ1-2	TGTGCCAGCAGCGCAACAGGGGGATCATATGGCTACACCTTC	CASSATGGSYGYTF
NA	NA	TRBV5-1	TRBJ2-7	TGCGCCAGCAGCGCTGTACCGGCCTACGAGCAGTACTTC	CASSAVPAYEQYF
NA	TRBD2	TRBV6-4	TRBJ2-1	TGTGCCAGCAAAGGGACTAGCGGGAGTCTGAATGAGCAGTTCTTC	CASKGTSGSLNEQFF
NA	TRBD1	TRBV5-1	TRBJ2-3	TGCGCCAGCAGCTTAGGGACAGGGGGGAACACAGATACGCAGTATTTT	CASSLGTGGNTDTQYF
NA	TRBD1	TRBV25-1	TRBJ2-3	TGTGCCAGCAGTGGCCGGACAGGGGTCACAGATACGCAGTATTTT	CASSGRTGVTDTQYF
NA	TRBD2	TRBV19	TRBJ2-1	TGTGCCAGTAGCATTAGGACTAGCGGAGAGATGTACAATGAGCAGTTCTTC	CASSIRTSGEMYNEQFF
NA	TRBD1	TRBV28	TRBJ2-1	TGTGCCAGCAAGTTTAGGGGGCAGGCAGGAAATGAGCAGTTCTTC	CASKFRGQAGNEQFF
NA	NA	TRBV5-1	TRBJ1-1	TGCGCCAGCAAGGAGGGAGAGAACACTGAAGCTTTCTTT	CASKEGENTEAFF
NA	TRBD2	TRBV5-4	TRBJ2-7	TGTGCCAGCAGCTTGGGGACTAGCGGGAGGGCCGGGTACGAGCAGTACTTC	CASSLGTSGRAGYEQYF
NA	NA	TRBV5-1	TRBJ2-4	TGCGCCAGCAGCTTGTCGGTAGGGGAGGACATTCAGTACTTC	CASSLSVGEDIQYF
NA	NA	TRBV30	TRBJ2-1	TGTGCCTGGACTAGGTACGTACCCAATGAGCAGTTCTTC	CAWTRYVPNEQFF
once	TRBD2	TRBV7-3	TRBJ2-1	TGTGCCAGCAGCTTAACTCCGTCGGGGGGTCGGGACAATGAGCAGTTCTTC	CASSLTPSGGRDNEQFF
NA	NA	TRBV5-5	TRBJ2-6	TGTGCCAGCAGCTCCGCCAGAGGGACTGGGGCCAACGTCCTGACTTTC	CASSSARGTGANVLTF
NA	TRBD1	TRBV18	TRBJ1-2	TGTGCCAGCTCACCTGCACAGGGGCGCTATGGCTACACCTTC	CASSPAQGRYGYTF
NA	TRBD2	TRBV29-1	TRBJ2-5	TGCAGCGAACAAATAGCGGGAGGGGGGGAGACCCAGTACTTC	CSEQIAGGGETQYF
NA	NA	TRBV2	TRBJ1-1	TGTGCCAGCATGACCGACAGGAACACTGAAGCTTTCTTT	CASMTDRNTEAFF
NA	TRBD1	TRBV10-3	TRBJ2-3	TGTGCCATCAGTGGGGGACAGGGGAGCTTTAGCACAGATACGCAGTATTTT	CAISGGQGSFSTDTQYF
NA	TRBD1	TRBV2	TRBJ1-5	TGTGCCAGCAGGGAAAGGACAGGGGGCGATCAGCCCCAGCATTTT	CASRERTGGDQPQHF
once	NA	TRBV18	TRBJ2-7	TGTGCCAGCTCACTGAATTGGCAGGGAGGAGACGAGCAGTACTTC	CASSLNWQGGDEQYF
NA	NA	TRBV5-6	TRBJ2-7	TGTGCCAGCAGCTTTATCCTAACGGGCGAGCAGTACTTC	CASSFILTGEQYF
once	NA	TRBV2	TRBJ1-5	TGTGCCAGCAGTGAACTTGTAAGCAATCAGCCCCAGCATTTT	CASSELVSNQPQHF
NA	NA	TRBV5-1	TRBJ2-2	TGCGCCAGCAGCCAAGGCGGGGACGGGGAGCTGTTTTTT	CASSQGGDGELFF
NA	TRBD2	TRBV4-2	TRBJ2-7	TGTGCCAGCAGCCACCCACTAGCGGGGAGCTCCTACGAGCAGTACTTC	CASSHPLAGSSYEQYF
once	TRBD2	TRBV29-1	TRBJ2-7	TGCAGCGTTGGGGTAGCGGGAGGGCCTGGCGAGCAGTACTTC	CSVGVAGGPGEQYF
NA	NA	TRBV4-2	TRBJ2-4	TGTGCCAGCAGCCAAGAACAGTTACGCATTCAGTACTTC	CASSQEQLRIQYF
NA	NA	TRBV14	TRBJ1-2	TGTGCCAGCAGCCAAAACAGTCTCTATGGCTACACCTTC	CASSQNSLYGYTF
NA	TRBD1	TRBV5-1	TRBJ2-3	TGCGCCAGCAGCTCCGGACAGGGGGCGGACAGAGAGTATTTT	CASSSGQGADREYF
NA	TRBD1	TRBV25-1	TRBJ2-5	TGTGCCAGCAGTGAATATATTCAAGGGACAGGGAGCGAGACCCAGTACTTC	CASSEYIQGTGSETQYF
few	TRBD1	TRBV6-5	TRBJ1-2	TGTGCCAGCAGTTTCATACGGACAGGGGGCAGCTATGGCTACACCTTC	CASSFIRTGGSYGYTF
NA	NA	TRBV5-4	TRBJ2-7	TGTGCCAGTAGCTTGGCCAACGAGCAGTACTTC	CASSLANEQYF
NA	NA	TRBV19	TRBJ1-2	TGTGCCAGTAGTCCCGACAGGAGGTATGGCTACACCTTC	CASSPDRRYGYTF
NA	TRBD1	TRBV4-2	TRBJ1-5	TGTGCCAGCAGCCAACACCCGGGACAGGGAGATCAGCCCCAGCATTTT	CASSQHPGQGDQPQHF
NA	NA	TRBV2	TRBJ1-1	TGTGCCAGCAGTGAAGGGGCAAACACTGAAGCTTTCTTT	CASSEGANTEAFF
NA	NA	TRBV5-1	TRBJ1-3	TGCGCCAGCAGCTTGACGGGGACTTACTCTGGAAACACCATATATTTT	CASSLTGTYSGNTIYF
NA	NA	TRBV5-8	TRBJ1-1	TGTGCCAGCAGCTTGGTTTGGGGGGTGATGAACACTGAAGCTTTCTTT	CASSLVWGVMNTEAFF
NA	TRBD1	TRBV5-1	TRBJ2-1	TGCGCCAGCATGAGGGGACAGGTGTCGTGGAATGAGCAGTTCTTC	CASMRGQVSWNEQFF
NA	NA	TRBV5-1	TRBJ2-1	TGCGCCAGCAGCTTGGGTCCTAGGCGGGACTTCGTGGCTGAGCAGTTCTTC	CASSLGPRRDFVAEQFF
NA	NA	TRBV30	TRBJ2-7	TGTGCCTGGAGTGTTAGCGGCGGATACGAGCAGTACTTC	CAWSVSGGYEQYF
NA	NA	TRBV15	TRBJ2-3	TGTGCCACCAGCAGGGGGCGCTTCGGGGGGCTAGATACGCAGTATTTT	CATSRGRFGGLDTQYF
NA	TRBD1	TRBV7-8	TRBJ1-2	TGTGCCAGCAGCCGCCAAACAGCCGGGACAGGGAACTATGGCTACACCTTC	CASSRQTAGTGNYGYTF
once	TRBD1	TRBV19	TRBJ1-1	TGTGCCAGTAGCCCTCCCACAGGGGGCACTGAAGCTTTCTTT	CASSPPTGGTEAFF
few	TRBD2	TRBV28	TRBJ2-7	TGTGCCAGCAGTACGCTAGCGGGAGAGTCCGAGCAGTACTTC	CASSTLAGESEQYF
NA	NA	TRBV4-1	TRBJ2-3	TGCGCCAGCAGCCAAGCCGGGGCTAGCGGCACAGATACGCAGTATTTT	CASSQAGASGTDTQYF
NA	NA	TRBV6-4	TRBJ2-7	TGTGCCAGCAGTGCCCCTCGATTGACACGATCCTACGAGCAGTACTTC	CASSAPRLTRSYEQYF